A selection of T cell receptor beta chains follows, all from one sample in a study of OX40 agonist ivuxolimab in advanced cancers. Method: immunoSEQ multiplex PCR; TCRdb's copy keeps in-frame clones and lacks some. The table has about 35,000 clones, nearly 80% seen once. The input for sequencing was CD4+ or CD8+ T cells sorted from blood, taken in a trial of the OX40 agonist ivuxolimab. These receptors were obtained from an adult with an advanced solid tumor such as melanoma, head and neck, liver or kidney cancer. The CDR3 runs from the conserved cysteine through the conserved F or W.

CDR3: CASSELPPGQAGSNQPQHF
J: TRBJ1-5
length: 19
V: TRBV6-1

CDR3: CSVSLGPRSYSNQPQHF
J: TRBJ1-5
length: 17
V: TRBV29-1

CDR3: CASSISGGLDTQYF
J: TRBJ2-3
length: 14
V: TRBV6-1

CDR3: CASSFVPAAF
J: TRBJ2-7
length: 10
V: TRBV5-1

CDR3: CASSLRLGSNQPQHF
J: TRBJ1-5
length: 15
V: TRBV5-6

CDR3: CASSPSGTSGRREQYF
J: TRBJ2-7
length: 16
V: TRBV11-3

CDR3: CASSRGRALFF
J: TRBJ2-1
length: 11
V: TRBV7-9

CDR3: CARRDRGGLDYGYTF
J: TRBJ1-2
length: 15
V: TRBV2

CDR3: CASSNQAGVAEAFF
J: TRBJ1-1
length: 14
V: TRBV2

CDR3: CASSSRYETSYEQYF
J: TRBJ2-7
length: 15
V: TRBV4-1

CDR3: CASSSTHNGELFF
J: TRBJ2-2
length: 13
V: TRBV7-3

CDR3: CASSVIAGGYNEQFF
J: TRBJ2-1
length: 15
V: TRBV10-2

CDR3: CASSSWGTSGSTGELFF
J: TRBJ2-2
length: 17
V: TRBV11-2

CDR3: CASSFRPGDTQYF
J: TRBJ2-3
length: 13
V: TRBV27

CDR3: CASSEGLAGYTGELFF
J: TRBJ2-2
length: 16
V: TRBV6-1

CDR3: CASSLRGRPDEQYF
J: TRBJ2-7
length: 14
V: TRBV7-9

CDR3: CASSLSGGYSYEQYF
J: TRBJ2-7
length: 15
V: TRBV7-9

CDR3: CASSLDTGEETQYF
J: TRBJ2-5
length: 14
V: TRBV5-1

CDR3: CAISGEGARETQYF
J: TRBJ2-5
length: 14
V: TRBV10-3

CDR3: CASRGQPDQPQHF
J: TRBJ1-5
length: 13
V: TRBV27

CDR3: CASSYNQPQHF
J: TRBJ1-5
length: 11
V: TRBV11-2

CDR3: CASSLGFTGTGYTF
J: TRBJ1-2
length: 14
V: TRBV6-5

CDR3: CASSYMGQGATDTQYF
J: TRBJ2-3
length: 16
V: TRBV4-1

CDR3: CASSSTGYGYTF
J: TRBJ1-2
length: 12
V: TRBV6-5

CDR3: CAWSGRRNQPQHF
J: TRBJ1-5
length: 13
V: TRBV30

CDR3: CASSLTENYEQYF
J: TRBJ2-7
length: 13
V: TRBV5-6

CDR3: CASSLSGGSDSPLHF
J: TRBJ1-6
length: 15
V: TRBV28

CDR3: CASKSGQGKNIQYF
J: TRBJ2-4
length: 14
V: TRBV6-1

CDR3: CASGFNREQYF
J: TRBJ2-7
length: 11
V: TRBV12-5

CDR3: CASSTRQGVGYEQYF
J: TRBJ2-7
length: 15
V: TRBV6-5

CDR3: CAWSFGQSNTEAFF
J: TRBJ1-1
length: 14
V: TRBV30

CDR3: CASSLEERTTQYF
J: TRBJ2-3
length: 13
V: TRBV7-2

CDR3: CASSDDGASYGYTF
J: TRBJ1-2
length: 14
V: TRBV7-3

CDR3: CASSQAKRSTDTQYF
J: TRBJ2-3
length: 15
V: TRBV2

CDR3: CASSETLVRNTEAFF
J: TRBJ1-1
length: 15
V: TRBV2

CDR3: CASSGGLAGSEQYF
J: TRBJ2-7
length: 14
V: TRBV2

CDR3: CASSTPGTSRNEQFF
J: TRBJ2-1
length: 15
V: TRBV5-1

CDR3: CSVEGGLAFSYNEQFF
J: TRBJ2-1
length: 16
V: TRBV29-1

CDR3: CAWAPASATDTQYF
J: TRBJ2-3
length: 14
V: TRBV30

CDR3: CASSKAQGRAAEAFF
J: TRBJ1-1
length: 15
V: TRBV21-1

CDR3: CASSPGTDAWKQFF
J: TRBJ2-1
length: 14
V: TRBV13

CDR3: CASSSQDSPLHF
J: TRBJ1-6
length: 12
V: TRBV7-8

CDR3: CASSSDRLNTEAFF
J: TRBJ1-1
length: 14
V: TRBV6-6

CDR3: CASSRRTGPILTQHF
J: TRBJ1-5
length: 15
V: TRBV5-6

CDR3: CASSVLREETQYF
J: TRBJ2-5
length: 13
V: TRBV5-4

CDR3: CASGGYEQYF
J: TRBJ2-7
length: 10
V: TRBV6-1

CDR3: CASGRTEQYF
J: TRBJ2-7
length: 10
V: TRBV6-5

CDR3: CASRKAVYLGANTGELFF
J: TRBJ2-2
length: 18
V: TRBV5-1

CDR3: CASMSFRAQNSPLHF
J: TRBJ1-6
length: 15
V: TRBV6-1

CDR3: CASSHAGLAGVKQFF
J: TRBJ2-1
length: 15
V: TRBV4-1

CDR3: CASSYGQGLTEAFF
J: TRBJ1-1
length: 14
V: TRBV11-2